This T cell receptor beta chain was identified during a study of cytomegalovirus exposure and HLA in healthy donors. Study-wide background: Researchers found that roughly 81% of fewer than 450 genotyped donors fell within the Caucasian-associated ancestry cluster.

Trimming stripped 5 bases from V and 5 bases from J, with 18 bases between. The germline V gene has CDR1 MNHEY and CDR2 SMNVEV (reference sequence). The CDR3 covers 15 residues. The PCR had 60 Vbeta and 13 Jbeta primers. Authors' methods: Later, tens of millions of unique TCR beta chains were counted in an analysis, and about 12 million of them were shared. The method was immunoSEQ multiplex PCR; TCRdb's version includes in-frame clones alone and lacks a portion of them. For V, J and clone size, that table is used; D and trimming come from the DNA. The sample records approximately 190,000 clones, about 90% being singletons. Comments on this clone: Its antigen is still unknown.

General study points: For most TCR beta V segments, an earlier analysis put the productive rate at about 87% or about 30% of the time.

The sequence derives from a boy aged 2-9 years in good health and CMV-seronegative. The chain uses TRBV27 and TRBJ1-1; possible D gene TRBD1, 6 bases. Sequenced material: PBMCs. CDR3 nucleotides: TGTGCCAGCAGTCTAGGAGCTGGGGGGGCGACTGAAGCTTTCTTT. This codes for CASSLGAGGATEAFF.